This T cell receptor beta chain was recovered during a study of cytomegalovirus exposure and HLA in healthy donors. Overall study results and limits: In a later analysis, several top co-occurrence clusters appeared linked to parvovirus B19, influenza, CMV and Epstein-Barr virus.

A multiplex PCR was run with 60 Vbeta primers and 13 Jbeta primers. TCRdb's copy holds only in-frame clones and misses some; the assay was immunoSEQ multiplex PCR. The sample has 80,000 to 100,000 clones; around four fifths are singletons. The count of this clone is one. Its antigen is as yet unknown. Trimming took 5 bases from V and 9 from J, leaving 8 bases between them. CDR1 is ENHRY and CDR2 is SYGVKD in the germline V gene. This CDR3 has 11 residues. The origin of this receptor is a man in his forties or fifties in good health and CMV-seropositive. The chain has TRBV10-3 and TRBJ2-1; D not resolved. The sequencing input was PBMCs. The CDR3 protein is CAISNTGEQFF. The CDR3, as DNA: TGTGCCATCAGTAATACGGGTGAGCAGTTCTTC.